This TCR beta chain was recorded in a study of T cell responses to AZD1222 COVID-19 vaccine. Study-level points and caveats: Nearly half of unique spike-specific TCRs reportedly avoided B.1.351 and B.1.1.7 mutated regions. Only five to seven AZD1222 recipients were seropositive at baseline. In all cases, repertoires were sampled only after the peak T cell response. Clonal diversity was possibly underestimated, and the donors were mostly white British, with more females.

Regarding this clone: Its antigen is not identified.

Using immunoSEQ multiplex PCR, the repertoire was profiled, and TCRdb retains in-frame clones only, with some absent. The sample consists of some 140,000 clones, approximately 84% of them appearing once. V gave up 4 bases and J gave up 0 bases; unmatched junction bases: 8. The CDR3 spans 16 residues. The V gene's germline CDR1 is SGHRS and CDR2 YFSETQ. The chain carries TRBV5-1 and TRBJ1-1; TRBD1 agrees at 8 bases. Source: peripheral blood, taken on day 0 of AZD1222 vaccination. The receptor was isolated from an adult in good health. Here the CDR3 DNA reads TGCGCCAGCAGCGCCGGGGGACAGGTGATGAACACTGAAGCTTTCTTT. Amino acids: CASSAGGQVMNTEAFF.